Each of the 32 T cell receptor beta chains below was sequenced from the same sample in a study of vaccination effects on CD4 cells after COVID-19. Which antigens these TCRs recognize remains unknown. The ViraFEST assay expanded antigen-specific CD4+ T cells with viral peptide pools before sequencing. Following culture for about 11 days, CD4+ T cells were isolated. The assay was immunoSEQ multiplex PCR, and TCRdb's table has in-frame clones only and misses some. The sample has under 85,000 clones; around 76% are singletons. This specimen consisted of CD4+ T cells from PBMCs cultured with HCoV-229E spike peptides, obtained before COVID-19 vaccination. These receptors were collected from a human donor who received a COVID-19 vaccine.

The CDR3 sequence is CASSLSLALWEQYV. The CDR3 bases are TGCGCCAGCAGCTTGTCTCTCGCCCTCTGGGAGCAGTACGTC. The chain couples TRBV5-1 to TRBJ2-7; D is unclear. V gave up 1 base and J gave up 7 bases, with 15 bases separating them. The CDR3 spans 14 residues. The germline CDR1 and CDR2 sequences are SGHRS and YFSETQ.

The chain carries TRBV30 and TRBJ2-2, with 7 bases lining up with TRBD1. V lost 5 bases to trimming and J lost 7 bases; unmatched junction nucleotides: 16. This CDR3 spans 16 amino acids. Germline CDR1 is GTSNPN and CDR2 is SVGIG (reference sequence). CDR3 bases: TGTGCCTGGCTAGGCCAAAACAGGGGAGTTAACGGGGAGCTGTTTTTT. Amino acids: CAWLGQNRGVNGELFF.

The chain employs TRBV4-1 and TRBJ1-1; 8 bases match TRBD1. Per the germline V gene, CDR1 is MGHRA and CDR2 is YSYEKL. The CDR3 has 15 residues. V lost 4 bases to trimming and J lost 0 bases; unmatched junction nucleotides: 4. The CDR3 protein is CASSRLDRVNTEAFF. The CDR3 DNA reads TGCGCCAGCAGCCGCCTGGACAGGGTGAACACTGAAGCTTTCTTT.

The rearrangement links TRBV6-1 to TRBJ1-3, with 8 bases fitting TRBD1. CDR3 size: 17 residues. Germline CDR1 is MNHNS and CDR2 is SASEGT. Unmatched junction bases numbered 5, after V lost 1 base and J lost 0 bases. DNA of the CDR3: TGTGCCAGCAGTGAAGTGGACAGGGACTTCTCTGGAAACACCATATATTTT. It encodes CASSEVDRDFSGNTIYF.

The DNA for the CDR3 is TGTGCCAGCAGGGACGGAGATTCCTACGAGCAGTACGTC. It codes for CASRDGDSYEQYV. The rearrangement links TRBV6-6 to TRBJ2-7; D not certain. CDR3 length: 13 residues. Trimming removed 6 bases from V and 1 base from J, with 10 bases in between. CDR1 is MNHNY and CDR2 is SVGAGI in the germline V gene (reference sequence).

This chain connects TRBV28 to TRBJ2-4, with unresolved D. The CDR3 is made up of 13 amino acids. Trimming pared 5 bases from V and 1 base from J, leaving 6 bases between. Germline CDR1 reads MDHEN; CDR2 reads SYDVKM. As DNA, the CDR3 is TGTGCCAGCAGTCTCCTGGCCAAAAACATTCAGTACTTC. Its protein is CASSLLAKNIQYF.

The chain couples TRBV10-3 to TRBJ2-5; TRBD1 matches 9 bases. V was pared by 6 bases and J by 3 bases, with 2 bases of the junction left unmatched. Germline CDR1 ENHRY, CDR2 SYGVKD. The length of the CDR3 is 13 residues. DNA for the CDR3: TGTGCCATCAGGAGGGACAGGGAAGAGACCCAGTACTTC. As protein: CAIRRDREETQYF.

The chain has TRBV2 and TRBJ1-5; D not resolved. The length of the CDR3 is 13 residues. Germline CDR1 and CDR2: SNHLY and FYNNEI. V lost 8 bases and J lost 1, with 9 bases in between. The CDR3 region has the DNA TGTGCCAGCGGGGAGGGAAGCAATCAGCCCCAGCATTTT. Translating it yields CASGEGSNQPQHF.

This sequence joins TRBV12-1 and TRBJ1-6; the table's D call, TRBD1, was not checked against the DNA. TRBV12-1 is a listed pseudogene. The CDR3 runs to 17 residues. The CDR3 nucleotides read TGTGCCAGCAGCTCAACCCCCGGGACAGGGATGTACTCACCCCTCCACTTT. It codes for CASSSTPGTGMYSPLHF.

The rearrangement joins TRBV5-1 to TRBJ1-2, with TRBD1 identical over 11 bases. The V gene end was trimmed by 4 bases and the J gene end by 6 bases; junction bases not matched to a gene: 5. Germline V gene sequence: CDR1 SGHRS, CDR2 YFSETQ. The CDR3 is made up of 14 amino acids. CDR3 DNA: TGCGCCAGCAGCCCCGGGACAGGGGGTAATGGCTACACCTTC. It specifies CASSPGTGGNGYTF.

The genes are TRBV5-4 and TRBJ2-5, with 8 nucleotides matching TRBD2. Germline assignment: CDR1 SGHNT and CDR2 YYREEE (reference sequence). The CDR3 has 14 amino acids. Trimming at V came to 4 bases and at J to 5 bases, leaving 7 bases not matched to a gene. The CDR3 loop is CASSVGGASETQYF. The CDR3 DNA sequence: TGTGCCAGCAGCGTCGGGGGGGCATCTGAGACCCAGTACTTC.

CDR3 sequence: CASSVATGRSTDTQYF. The DNA for the CDR3 is TGTGCCAGCAGCGTAGCTACAGGCCGGAGCACAGATACGCAGTATTTT. The rearrangement joins TRBV9 to TRBJ2-3; maybe TRBD1 (5 bases). The germline gives CDR1 SGDLS, CDR2 YYNGEE. V was trimmed by 0 bases and J by 0 bases, leaving 11 bases between them. This CDR3 comprises 16 residues. Full variable domain (missing parts from reference TRBV9 and TRBJ2-3): DSGVTQTPKHLITATGQRVTLRCSPRSGDLSVYWYQQSLDQGLQFLIQYYNGEERAKGNILERFSAQQFPDLHSELNLSSLELGDSALYFCASSVATGRSTDTQYFGPGTRLTVL.

The chain carries TRBV20-1 and TRBJ1-3, with D uncertain. V lost 6 bases to trimming and J lost 3 bases, with 9 bases between them. The CDR3 loop spans 12 amino acids. Germline CDR1 DFQATT, CDR2 SNEGSKA (reference sequence). The CDR3 spells CSASQSGNTIYF. In DNA, the CDR3 is TGCAGTGCCAGTCAAAGTGGAAACACCATATATTTT.

V gene TRBV7-9 combines with J gene TRBJ2-7; D remains ambiguous. The CDR3 sequence is 14 residues long. Between the trimmed V and J ends, which lost 4 bases and 3 bases, there was a span of 13 bases. Germline CDR1 is SEHNR and CDR2 is FQNEAQ (reference sequence). The CDR3 reads CASSSSWGGYEQYV. The CDR3 nucleotides read TGTGCCAGCAGCTCCTCATGGGGTGGCTACGAGCAGTACGTC.

The sample holds a few counts of this clone. In DNA, the CDR3 is TGTGCCAGCAGCCAGGGGGGGCGAACCGGGGAGCTGTTTTTT. Its protein is CASSQGGRTGELFF. V and J are TRBV7-8 and TRBJ2-2; D tentatively fits TRBD1 or TRBD2 (7 bases each). The CDR3 is 14 amino acids. The germline gives CDR1 SGHVS, CDR2 FQNEAQ. V was cut by 5 bases and J by 5 bases, with 12 bases left in between. Full variable domain (outside the CDR3, taken from reference TRBV7-8 and TRBJ2-2): GAGVSQSPRYKVAKRGQDVALRCDPISGHVSLFWYQQALGQGPEFLTYFQNEAQLDKSGLPSDRFFAERPEGSVSTLKIQRTQQEDSAVYLCASSQGGRTGELFFGEGSRLTVL.

This clone was found once. This chain connects TRBV6-5 to TRBJ2-7; 11 bases are shared with TRBD1. V lost 5 bases and J lost 12; bases outside the gene matches: 12. The CDR3 has 14 residues. CDR1 is MNHEY, CDR2 SVGAGI, per germline. As DNA, the CDR3 is TGTGCCAGCAGTACAGGGGACAGGGGGGCCCCGCGGTACGTC. The encoded protein is CASSTGDRGAPRYV.

The V and J genes are TRBV3-1 (or the pseudogene TRBV3-2) and TRBJ1-5, with D hard to call. Germline CDR1 and CDR2: LGHDT and YNNKEL (reference sequence). The CDR3 length is 14 residues. The ends were cut back, 0 bases at V and 7 bases at J, with 10 bases in the middle. DNA for the CDR3: TGTGCCAGCAGCCAAGAATGGTTAAGCCAGCCCCAGCATTTT. Translated: CASSQEWLSQPQHF.

This chain links TRBV30 with TRBJ2-1, with D perhaps assigned TRBD1 or TRBD2 (5 bases each). This CDR3 contains 12 residues. Deletions cut 1 base from V and 6 bases from J, with 7 bases between. Germline CDR1 and CDR2: GTSNPN and SVGIG (reference sequence). CDR3 region: CAWSGGSNEQFF. The CDR3 DNA reads TGTGCCTGGAGTGGGGGGAGCAATGAGCAGTTCTTC.

This clone turned up a few times. This rearrangement joins TRBV2 to TRBJ1-2, with TRBD1 matching 8 bases. V gave up 3 bases and J gave up 6 bases; unmatched junction bases: 12. CDR3 length: 16 amino acids. Germline assignment: CDR1 SNHLY and CDR2 FYNNEI. Here the CDR3 reads CASSERGADRANGYTF. For the CDR3, the DNA is TGTGCCAGCAGTGAGCGCGGAGCGGACAGGGCAAATGGCTACACCTTC.

This sequence joins TRBV24-1 and TRBJ1-5, with D unclear. The CDR3 has 14 amino acids. V was shortened by 4 bases and J by 0 bases, with 6 bases between the two germline ends. Germline V lookup: CDR1 KGHDR, CDR2 SFDVKD. This chain's CDR3 is CATSDLLSNQPQHF. The DNA of the CDR3 is TGTGCCACCAGTGACCTACTTAGCAATCAGCCCCAGCATTTT.

This rearrangement joins TRBV4-1 to TRBJ2-5; D might be TRBD1 (6 bases). This CDR3 spans 13 amino acids. Germline lookup yields CDR1 MGHRA and CDR2 YSYEKL. In nucleotides, the CDR3 is TGCGCAGCTGGGCAGGGGATACAAGAGACCCAGTACTTC. Its translation is CAAGQGIQETQYF.

The V call is TRBV28, the J call TRBJ1-5; D might be TRBD1 (5 bases). CDR1 is MDHEN and CDR2 is SYDVKM in the germline V gene. With 1 base removed from V and 2 bases from J, the gap between germline ends came to 9 bases. The CDR3 totals 15 residues. CDR3 residues: CASSLFGGGNQPQHF. In DNA, the CDR3 is TGTGCCAGCAGTTTATTCGGGGGAGGCAATCAGCCCCAGCATTTT.

This clone occurred a few times. The chain employs TRBV5-6 and TRBJ1-1; the D gene is possibly TRBD1 (5 bases). The CDR3 totals 12 residues. V dropped 2 bases and J dropped 5 bases, with 7 bases sitting between them. The germline V gene has CDR1 SGHDT and CDR2 YYEEEE. CDR3 amino acids: CASSFRETEAFF. The CDR3 coding sequence is TGTGCCAGCAGCTTCAGGGAGACTGAAGCTTTCTTT.

V is TRBV28 and J is TRBJ1-2; a weak D match, TRBD1 (6 bases). Germline V lookup: CDR1 MDHEN, CDR2 SYDVKM. Trimming left V 1 base short and J 7 bases short, with 7 bases between. The CDR3 extends over 12 amino acids. This chain's CDR3 is CASSLLTGGYTF. In DNA form, the CDR3 reads TGTGCCAGCAGTTTATTGACAGGTGGCTACACCTTC.

This clone was recorded a few times. The rearrangement links TRBV6-5 to TRBJ1-4, with 8 positions matching TRBD1. This CDR3 comprises 14 residues. Germline V gives CDR1 MNHEY, CDR2 SVGAGI. V lost 4 bases to trimming and J lost 5 bases; unmatched junction nucleotides: 3. The CDR3 DNA is TGTGCCAGCAGTTCGACAGGGGCCAATGAAAAACTGTTTTTT. This sequence encodes CASSSTGANEKLFF.

This chain joins TRBV25-1 and TRBJ2-3; 8 bases agree with TRBD2. The germline V gene encodes CDR1 MGHDK and CDR2 SYGVNS. With V trimmed by 5 bases and J by 0 bases, 7 bases remained unmatched. CDR3 length: 16 amino acids. CDR3: CASSSGGLPSTDTQYF. CDR3 sequence (DNA): TGTGCCAGCAGTAGCGGGGGCCTACCTAGCACAGATACGCAGTATTTT.

CDR3 residues: CASSMGPQGTQYF. In DNA, the CDR3 is TGTGCCAGCAGTATGGGTCCTCAGGGGACCCAGTACTTC. The rearrangement uses TRBV6-2 or TRBV6-3 and TRBJ2-5, with D possibly matching TRBD1 (5 bases). The CDR3 has 13 amino acids. Germline V lookup: CDR1 MNHEY, CDR2 SVGEGT. V shed 5 bases and J shed 7 bases, with 14 bases lying between them.

The chain carries TRBV7-3 and TRBJ1-6; D remains ambiguous. Germline V lookup: CDR1 SGHTA, CDR2 FQGTGA. V lost 3 bases to trimming and J lost 9 bases, with 9 bases between them. The length of the CDR3 is 13 residues. Here the CDR3 DNA reads TGTGCCAGCAGCTTTATGAGGGCTTCACCCCTCCACTTT. Translated, it gives CASSFMRASPLHF. Combining the CDR3 with reference TRBV7-3 and TRBJ1-6 gives the whole variable domain GAGVSQTPSNKVTEKGKYVELRCDPISGHTALYWYRQSLGQGPEFLIYFQGTGAADDSGLPNDRFFAVRPEGSVSTLKIQRTERGDSAVYLCASSFMRASPLHFGNGTRLTVT.

The V gene is TRBV2, the J gene TRBJ2-7; TRBD1 might be the D (6 bases). The V gene lost 7 bases and the J gene lost 2 bases, with 18 bases spanning the gap. From germline, CDR1 is SNHLY and CDR2 FYNNEI. The CDR3 is 15 amino acids. In DNA form, the CDR3 reads TGTGCCAGCACTGTGGACAGAGGCGGACCCTACGAGCAGTACGTC. As protein: CASTVDRGGPYEQYV.

The chain recombines TRBV4-1 with TRBJ2-3; D unresolved. There are 13 residues in the CDR3. Germline CDR1 MGHRA, CDR2 YSYEKL. V gave up 3 bases and J gave up 4 bases, with 8 bases separating them. CDR3 sequence reads: CASSHTLADTQYF. The DNA of the CDR3 is TGCGCCAGCAGCCACACGTTAGCAGATACGCAGTATTTT.

The V call is TRBV24-1, the J call TRBJ2-5, with D perhaps given as TRBD1 or TRBD2 (5 bases each). This CDR3 region has 15 residues. V was clipped by 3 bases and J by 4 bases, with 14 bases between them. Germline lookup yields CDR1 KGHDR and CDR2 SFDVKD. This CDR3 is CATSDAGTDGETQYF. As DNA, the CDR3 is TGTGCCACCAGTGATGCCGGGACCGATGGAGAGACCCAGTACTTC.

The chain joins TRBV6-4 to TRBJ2-3, with TRBD1 matching over 10 bases. Trimming took 5 bases from V and 3 from J; bases not matched to a gene: 5. The V gene's germline CDR1 is MRHNA and CDR2 SNTAGT. The CDR3 length is 15 residues. Here the CDR3 reads CASSTTGGATDTQYF. For the CDR3, the DNA is TGTGCCAGCAGTACGACAGGGGGCGCGACAGATACGCAGTATTTT.